The 14 T cell receptor beta chains reported below all come from one sample, sequenced in a study of cytomegalovirus exposure and HLA in healthy donors. Researchers ran the PCR with 60 Vbeta and 13 Jbeta primers. Clones were sequenced by immunoSEQ multiplex PCR, and TCRdb holds only the in-frame ones, with some missing. The profile covers under 200,000 clones, with about four fifths appearing a single time and 7% to 8.5% taken by the ten largest. The sample taken for sequencing was PBMCs. The receptors shown here come from a male donor in good health and CMV-seropositive.

The rearrangement links TRBV18 to TRBJ2-5, with 8 bases aligning to TRBD2. The last part of the DNA fits TRBJ2-7 better; the J call may be wrong. The CDR3 has 15 amino acids. Per germline, CDR1 KGHSH and CDR2 LQKENI. The CDR3 nucleotides are TGTGCCAGCTCACCTTATAGCGGGGAAGTCTACGAGCAGTACTTC. Translating it yields CASSPYSGEVYEQYF.

This chain connects TRBV7-2 to TRBJ2-5; 10 bases are a match to TRBD2. V shed 5 bases and J 3 bases; nucleotides not matched to a gene: 9. Germline V gives CDR1 SGHTA, CDR2 FQGNSA. The CDR3 totals 16 residues. In DNA form, the CDR3 reads TGTGCCAGCAGCATAAACCCGGGACTAGCGAAAGAGACCCAGTACTTC. Protein product: CASSINPGLAKETQYF.

The gene calls are TRBV5-5 and TRBJ2-5; D unresolved. In germline, CDR1 is SGHKS, CDR2 YYEKEE (reference sequence). With 0 bases removed from V and 0 bases from J, the gap between germline ends came to 12 bases. The CDR3 contains 16 residues. In nucleotides, the CDR3 is TGTGCCAGCAGCTTGGTAGCCACTTGGTACCAAGAGACCCAGTACTTC. It is translated as CASSLVATWYQETQYF.

This clone appeared a single time. The gene calls are TRBV19 and TRBJ1-3; 9 bases are a match to TRBD1. The CDR3 runs to 13 residues. V was clipped by 5 bases and J by 9 bases; unmatched bases: 5. Germline V gives CDR1 LNHDA, CDR2 SQIVND (reference sequence). The CDR3 sequence: CASSWDRETTIYF. For the CDR3, the DNA is TGTGCCAGTAGTTGGGACAGGGAGACCACCATATATTTT.

The chain recombines TRBV27 with TRBJ1-1; 9 nucleotides line up with TRBD1. This CDR3 comprises 15 residues. Trimming cost V 4 bases and J 4 bases; bases outside gene matches: 7. The germline CDR1 and CDR2 sequences are MNHEY and SMNVEV (reference sequence). The CDR3 is CASSSIDRGGTEAFF. DNA for the CDR3: TGTGCCAGCAGTTCCATCGACAGGGGGGGCACTGAAGCTTTCTTT.

V is TRBV11-2 and J is TRBJ1-1; 7 bases are a match to TRBD1. J was trimmed by 9 bases and V by 2 bases; bases with no gene match: 6. This CDR3 comprises 13 residues. CDR1 and CDR2 (germline): SGHAT, FQNNGV. The CDR3 region is CASSLRPDRKAFF. CDR3 bases: TGTGCCAGCAGCTTACGTCCGGACAGGAAAGCTTTCTTT.

V usage is TRBV6-5 and J usage is TRBJ2-5; 7 nucleotides align to TRBD1. The end of the DNA fits TRBJ2-7 better, so the J call may be wrong. The CDR3 has 14 residues. Germline assignment: CDR1 MNHEY and CDR2 SVGAGI. Written as DNA, the CDR3 is TGTGCCAGCAGTACGACAGGGCCTACCTACGAGCAGTACTTC. It codes for CASSTTGPTYEQYF.

This rearrangement joins TRBV25-1 to TRBJ1-6; D unresolved. From germline, CDR1 is MGHDK and CDR2 SYGVNS. The V gene lost 4 bases and the J gene lost 8 bases, with 6 bases spanning the gap. This CDR3 has 12 residues. The CDR3 protein is CASSAPYSPLHF. For the CDR3, the DNA is TGTGCCAGCAGTGCCCCCTATTCACCCCTCCACTTT.

This clone has more than one count but fewer than ten. This chain uses TRBV5-1 with TRBJ1-4; TRBD1 matches at 7 bases. After removal of 4 bases from V and 7 bases from J, the junction contained 10 bases not matched to a gene. Germline V gene sequence: CDR1 SGHRS, CDR2 YFSETQ. This CDR3 is 15 amino acids long. CDR3 nucleotides: TGCGCCAGCAGCCAAGCGGACAGGCTTCCTGAAAAACTGTTTTTT. Its translation is CASSQADRLPEKLFF.

This clone has a handful of counts. This chain joins TRBV9 and TRBJ2-3; D is uncertain. Looked up from germline, CDR1 is SGDLS and CDR2 is YYNGEE. The germline V and J ends were trimmed by 6 bases and 0 bases, with 8 bases remaining between them. This CDR3 region has 13 residues. This CDR3 reads CASTSASTDTQYF. As DNA, the CDR3 is TGTGCCAGCACCAGCGCAAGCACAGATACGCAGTATTTT.

The gene calls are TRBV4-3 and TRBJ2-5; possibly TRBD2 for D (6 bases). CDR1 and CDR2 from the germline V gene are LGHNA and YSLEER. The ends were cut back, 0 bases at V and 2 bases at J, with 13 bases in the middle. The CDR3 length is 16 residues. The CDR3 reads CASSQEGLGSQETQYF. For the CDR3, the DNA is TGCGCCAGCAGCCAAGAGGGACTTGGCAGTCAAGAGACCCAGTACTTC.

Points on this clone: At the DNA level, this CDR3 is encoded by other sequences in the same sample as well. The CDR3 loop is CASSPTDRTGPSYEQYF. CDR3 coding DNA: TGTGCCAGCAGCCCTACCGACAGAACTGGTCCATCCTACGAGCAGTACTTC. V and J are TRBV5-6 and TRBJ2-7, with D perhaps TRBD1 (5 bases). V shed 4 bases and J shed 1 base, with 21 bases lying between them. This CDR3 is built from 17 residues. The V gene's germline CDR1 is SGHDT and CDR2 YYEEEE.

This sequence joins TRBV19 and TRBJ1-1; D is ambiguous. V gave up 9 bases and J gave up 3 bases, with 14 bases separating them. The CDR3 is 13 amino acids. Germline CDR1 is LNHDA and CDR2 is SQIVND (reference sequence). The CDR3 here is CASVGSGDTEAFF. The CDR3 DNA is TGTGCCAGCGTTGGGAGCGGCGACACTGAAGCTTTCTTT.

V gene TRBV6-5 combines with J gene TRBJ1-2; a weak D match, TRBD1 (5 bases). The CDR3 consists of 16 residues. Trimming pared 0 bases from V and 4 bases from J, leaving 15 bases between. The germline V gene encodes CDR1 MNHEY and CDR2 SVGAGI. CDR3 sequence reads: CASSYSSAGGSYGYTF. CDR3 in DNA: TGTGCCAGCAGTTACTCGAGTGCGGGGGGGAGCTATGGCTACACCTTC.